The 4 T cell receptor beta chains in this list originate from one sample, sequenced in a study of blood T cell repertoires in COVID-19. Data came from immunoSEQ multiplex PCR; TCRdb stores just in-frame clones and leaves some out. The sample lists under 500,000 clones, around 89% occurring once. The specimen sequenced was peripheral blood. The origin of the receptors is a woman aged 25 to 39 with acute or convalescent COVID-19.

This chain joins TRBV5-8 and TRBJ2-3; TRBD2 agrees at 7 bases. This CDR3 has 17 amino acids. V lost 5 bases, J lost 0 bases, and 12 bases stayed unmatched. Looked up from germline, CDR1 is SGHTS and CDR2 is YDEGEE. The CDR3 DNA sequence: TGTGCCAGCAGTTATCGTCCGACTAGCAGCAGCACAGATACGCAGTATTTT. Translating it yields CASSYRPTSSSTDTQYF.

This clone has just a few counts. The rearrangement links TRBV24-1 to TRBJ2-3, with 7 nucleotides matching TRBD1. There are 13 residues in the CDR3. The germline gives CDR1 KGHDR, CDR2 SFDVKD. Trimming removed 3 bases from V and 10 bases from J; junction bases left unmatched: 6. CDR3 amino acids: CATSDRDRDPQYF. The DNA for the CDR3 is TGTGCCACCAGTGATCGAGACAGGGATCCGCAGTATTTT.

This clone was observed a few times. The chain is built from TRBV9 and TRBJ1-1, with 8 bases matching TRBD1. The germline gives CDR1 SGDLS, CDR2 YYNGEE. Trimming took 2 bases from V and 1 from J; bases not matched to a gene: 4. CDR3 size: 15 residues. CDR3 coding DNA: TGTGCCAGCAGCGTCTGGGGGACAGGGAACACTGAAGCTTTCTTT. Translation: CASSVWGTGNTEAFF.

CDR3 sequence: CASSVGPGGVADTQYF. CDR3 coding DNA: TGTGCCAGCAGCGTAGGACCGGGAGGGGTTGCAGATACGCAGTATTTT. V and J are TRBV9 and TRBJ2-3; TRBD2 agrees at 8 bases. Per germline, CDR1 SGDLS and CDR2 YYNGEE. The trim removed 0 bases at V and 4 bases at J, leaving 7 bases unmatched. The CDR3 totals 16 residues.